The text below deals with one T cell receptor (beta chain). The data are from a study of T cell changes during pregnancy in multiple sclerosis. The data were produced by immunoSEQ multiplex PCR, yet TCRdb's version contains in-frame clones alone and is incomplete. The sample holds around 29,000 clones, roughly nine tenths seen once. The CDR3 contains 16 residues. Trimming at V came to 0 bases and at J to 4 bases, leaving 3 bases not matched to a gene. CDR1 is WNHNN, CDR2 SYGVQD, per germline (reference sequence). The TCR originated in a female donor with multiple sclerosis, enrolled in a pregnancy study. This rearrangement joins TRBV10-1 to TRBJ1-4; 9 bases line up with TRBD1. Sequenced material: CD4+ T cells from peripheral blood mononuclear cells, taken in the first trimester of pregnancy. The CDR3 DNA reads as TGCGCCAGCAGTGAGTCGGTGGGACAGGGTAATGAAAAACTGTTTTTT. Amino acid sequence: CASSESVGQGNEKLFF.